The source of this T cell receptor beta chain is a study of CXCR3-negative and CXCR3-positive naive CD8 T cells (dated by TCRdb to the late 2010s). For the study in its entirety: In total, approximately 140 million TRB reads were obtained, which works out to roughly 1.5 +/- 0.3 million reads per library. The TRBV-TRBJ cluster analysis covered naive subsets from a handful of donors and memory cells from 3 donors. The diversity and physicochemical repertoire analyses included fewer than twelve donors pooled from two independent experiments.

The data were produced on a NextSeq 550. The Human TCR Profiling Kit (MiLaboratory) was used to prepare UMI-labeled 5' RACE TRB cDNA libraries. The full amount of extracted RNA was used for cDNA synthesis, and the full amount of resulting cDNA was used for PCR amplification. Libraries were prepared in parallel using an identical number of PCR cycles. The original pipeline was this. About 50,000 +/- 10,000 unique UMI-labeled TRB cDNA molecules per library were extracted with MIGEC and MiXCR, with at least two reads per UMI required. An average of approximately 40,000 +/- 10,000 functional in-frame TRB CDR3 nucleotide clonotypes without stop codons was found per library. After downsampling to 5000 UMI-labeled TRB molecules per sample, diversity metrics, including normalized Shannon-Wiener and Chao1, were computed in VDJtools. For the central five CDR3 residues, VDJtools calculated physicochemical properties weighted by clonotype size, namely interaction energy, strength, volume and Kidera factor 4. After the reads were reprocessed by TCRdb, one entry was made per CDR3 protein sequence, with no DNA. The V and J calls and clone size come from TCRdb's table, not from the authors' own analysis. The table for this sample shows under 30,000 distinct CDR3 sequences. The top ten clonotypes cover roughly a tenth of the sample.

The study at large found these results: Naive CXCR3-negative and CXCR3-positive cells from the same donor showed similar TRBV-TRBJ usage, whereas memory cells showed distinct patterns. Because CXCR3 expression was partially decreased after cryopreservation, freshly isolated PBMCs were used for most assays. Repertoire diversity was comparably high in both naive subsets but much lower in memory CD8+ T cells. Because surface CD5, which has been linked to self-reactivity in mice, was comparable between naive subsets, TCR interaction strength was also inferred from TRB CDR3 physicochemical properties.

For every CD8+ T cell subset, approximately 300,000 cells were flow-sorted straight into RLT lysis buffer, and each subset was sorted in triplicate. Peripheral blood mononuclear cells were isolated from buffy coats using standard density gradient centrifugation. An RNeasy Mini Kit was used to extract total RNA from the sorted cells. There are 13 amino acids in the CDR3, from cysteine to phenylalanine inclusive. The coding DNA is unavailable. CDR1 is given as SEHNR and CDR2 as FQNEAQ, both from the germline V gene (reference sequence). As for this clonotype: The antigen it binds to is not known.

Sequenced input: memory CD8+ T cells from blood. In light of the paper, this sample's cell subset or site label describes: conventional CD8+ memory T cells (TMEM), sorted as controls. This receptor was taken from a human donor in good health. Some clones in this sample may be carry-over from other donors' samples. In this chain, TRBV7-9 is recombined with TRBJ1-2; the D gene TCRdb calls, TRBD1, cannot be checked with no DNA. CDR3 sequence: CASSRTGGSGYTF.